This TCR beta chain was sequenced in a study of CD8+ T cells in alopecia areata (dated by TCRdb to the late 2010s). Background for the entire study: The treated patients, all with moderate-to-severe alopecia areata, were enrolled in an open-label pilot trial of oral tofacitinib given at 5 to 10 mg twice daily. Tofacitinib was administered for 6 to 18 months, and 6 months of follow-up off drug were then conducted to assess delayed response and recurrence. Disease severity in treated patients was measured with the SALT score, which quantifies the percentage of affected scalp surface area. High-throughput TCRbeta sequencing was used to examine T cell clonal expansion in alopecia areata in both the C3H/HeJ mouse model and human patients. In humans, TCRbeta sequencing was performed on scalp tissue and on sorted CD4+ and CD8+ peripheral blood T cells from healthy controls and from patients with patchy or totalis/universalis alopecia areata. Biopsies were taken from tofacitinib-treated patients at baseline and again at 4 and 24 weeks into treatment, and several of those patients also had a later scalp biopsy. Scalp clonality was compared across normal scalp (n=4), patchy alopecia areata scalp (n=8), and alopecia totalis/universalis scalp (n=8). RNA came from the PAXgene miRNA kit for fixed scalp, the miRNeasy kit for PBMCs, and the RNeasy kit for mouse skin. TCRbeta CDR3 regions were amplified by immunoSEQ multiplex PCR using 35 Vbeta forward and 13 Jbeta reverse primers. The paper as a whole reports these results and caveats: During tofacitinib treatment, many expanded lesional clones stuck around in both scalp and blood, and this persistence may partly explain why relapse happens after treatment is stopped. Tofacitinib significantly decreased scalp clonality and the number of expanded CD8+ clones among the top 100 scalp clones. TCR sequences shared between patients were less clear than in mice, possibly partly because of HLA diversity in the patient population. Lesional scalp, especially in alopecia totalis/universalis, showed higher clonality and more expanded CD8+ clones than normal scalp, suggesting antigenic drive. Resident alphabeta T cells in normal human skin are also sequenced, complicating scalp TCR repertoire analysis, unlike mouse skin dominated by gammadelta T cells. Because the treated cohort was small and included a single nonresponder, larger studies are needed to assess links between baseline CD8+ expansion and response.

The CDR3 holds 12 amino acids from the cysteine to the phenylalanine. Just the 36-base CDR3 DNA is kept, in frame starting at base 1. Reading the germline V gene (reference sequence) gives CDR1 GTSNPN and CDR2 SVGIG. V is pared back by 0 bases and J by 4 bases, with 4 bases lying between the germline termini. Preparation of the library involved the immunoSEQ multiplex PCR assay. RNA was extracted from all samples and reverse transcribed into cDNA as template for TCR sequencing. First-strand cDNA was synthesized using SuperScript III with a 2:1 mix of oligo-dT and random hexamers. Amplification bias was assessed with a synthetic immune receptor repertoire, and residual bias was removed computationally. Regarding the original processing steps: Raw reads were preprocessed for error removal, and CDR3 was defined according to IMGT conventions as running from the conserved cysteine to phenylalanine. Clonality was computed by normalizing Shannon entropy by log2 of the number of productive unique TCRs and subtracting the result from 1. Scalp TCRbeta sequences were cross-referenced with sorted blood CD4 and CD8 repertoires so that the CD4 or CD8 identity of scalp clones could be inferred. TCRdb obtained this table from immuneACCESS and retained in-frame rearrangements with V and J assigned. These tables miss some clones; where compared with another copy, unresolved V genes account for less than half of the shortfall, and the remainder is unexplained. Clonal size and the V and J genes are those of that table, whereas D and trimming came from the DNA. This sample has 35,000 to 45,000 clones in its table, and 92% of those were observed once. The ten largest account for under 20% of the sample.

With regard to this clone: The antigen this receptor binds is unknown. Per-base qualities were not stored, and no clone one base away is much larger.

Per the publication, the time point label means: roughly 24 weeks on oral tofacitinib. Reading the label with the study, this specimen's treatment or condition is: oral pan-JAK inhibitor, 5-10 mg twice daily. Lesional scalp punch biopsies and peripheral blood were obtained from alopecia areata patients. After PBMCs were isolated by density centrifugation and stained for CD3, CD4 and CD8, a FACSAria was used to sort CD4+ and CD8+ T cells. This receptor was identified in a human donor with alopecia areata. This chain joins TRBV30 to TRBJ2-1; the D segment cannot be called with confidence. The material sequenced was CD8+ T cells sorted from blood, taken at week 24, from a patient treated with tofacitinib. CDR3 sequence: CAWSVMYNEQFF. The DNA sequence is given as TGTGCCTGGAGTGTAATGTACAATGAGCAGTTCTTC.